This T cell receptor (beta chain) was documented in a study of T-cell memory formation after mild COVID-19. TCRdb recomputed calls from the 5' RACE reads with MiXCR, one row per CDR3 protein. This repertoire shows tens of thousands of distinct CDR3 sequences, about 13% found once; its top ten account for less than 45%. In germline, CDR1 is SGHTS, CDR2 YDEGEE. V was shortened by 5 bases and J by 3 bases, with 4 bases between the two germline ends. The CDR3 covers 11 residues. This clonotype was detected a few times. This rearrangement joins TRBV5-8 to TRBJ2-3; D remains unclear. The TCR sequence derives from a man aged 18 to 29 who had mild COVID-19 (a few samples of this study predate the infection). Cell type and time point are not known. The sample taken for sequencing was PBMCs or a T cell subset sorted from them (not recorded which). CDR3 residues: CASRGTDTQYF. In DNA form, the CDR3 reads TGTGCCAGCAGAGGGACAGATACGCAGTATTTT.